This T cell receptor beta chain came from a study of T cell responses to AZD1222 COVID-19 vaccine. Germline V gene data show CDR1 as ENHRY and CDR2 as SYGVKD. The CDR3 totals 13 residues. With 10 bases removed from V and 2 bases from J, the gap between germline ends came to 12 bases. Produced via immunoSEQ multiplex PCR; TCRdb's table is partial and in-frame only. Of about 42,000 clones in the sample, 80% to 85% were seen once. The clonotype was recovered from an adult who received the AZD1222 COVID-19 vaccine. This sequence joins TRBV10-3 and TRBJ1-5, with D possibly matching TRBD1 (6 bases). The sample consisted of peripheral blood, taken 28 days after the second AZD1222 dose. CDR3 coding DNA: TGTGCCACCACAGGGATAGGCAATCAGCCCCAGCATTTT. It codes for CATTGIGNQPQHF.